These T cell receptor beta chains were read from a single sample in a study of blood T cell repertoires in COVID-19. Generated by immunoSEQ multiplex PCR, the TCRdb table keeps only in-frame clones and is missing some. The table shows approximately 250,000 clones, with 84% occurring only once. The sequenced sample was peripheral blood. These receptor sequences come from a man in his forties or fifties with acute or convalescent COVID-19. The CDR3 runs from the conserved cysteine through the conserved F or W. The D gene is left open where the match is weak. Clone size is shown for a subset of rows, as once, few, many or a class of expanded clone.

NA | TRBJ2-2 | TRBV25-1 | 17 | NA | CASSEFDGGRNTGELFF | TGTGCCAGCAGTGAATTCGACGGGGGTCGGAACACCGGGGAGCTGTTTTTT
NA | TRBJ1-5 | TRBV12-5 | 15 | NA | CASGLDAQGNQPQHF | TGTGCTAGTGGTTTGGACGCGCAGGGCAATCAGCCCCAGCATTTT
NA | TRBJ1-2 | TRBV9 | 15 | NA | CASSDERTTNYGYTF | TGTGCCAGCAGCGATGAAAGAACAACGAACTATGGCTACACCTTC
NA | TRBJ1-1 | TRBV11-3 | 11 | few | CASSIQGLPFF | TGTGCCAGCAGCATCCAGGGGCTTCCTTTCTTT
TRBD2 | TRBJ2-1 | TRBV19 | 13 | NA | CASRLAGGNEQFF | TGTGCCAGTCGACTAGCGGGGGGCAATGAGCAGTTCTTC
TRBD2 | TRBJ2-7 | TRBV5-1 | 17 | NA | CASSSSPGPSGAYEQYF | TGCGCCAGCAGTTCCTCCCCCGGGCCTAGCGGGGCCTACGAGCAGTACTTC
NA | TRBJ2-7 | TRBV5-1 | 11 | NA | CASSARTEQYF | TGCGCCAGCAGCGCACGGACAGAGCAGTACTTC
TRBD1 | TRBJ2-7 | TRBV6-5 | 13 | NA | CASSRDRANEQYF | TGTGCCAGCAGTCGGGACAGGGCGAACGAGCAGTACTTC
TRBD2 | TRBJ2-2 | TRBV29-1 | 15 | NA | CRVERPGGGAGELFF | TGCCGCGTTGAACGGCCGGGGGGAGGGGCCGGGGAGCTGTTTTTT
TRBD1 | TRBJ1-4 | TRBV5-4 | 14 | NA | CASSRDRGDEKLFF | TGTGCCAGCAGTCGGGACAGGGGGGATGAAAAACTGTTTTTT
NA | TRBJ1-5 | TRBV30 | 15 | NA | CAWSGQGDSNQPQHF | TGTGCCTGGAGCGGACAAGGAGATAGCAATCAGCCCCAGCATTTT
NA | TRBJ1-1 | TRBV5-8 | 17 | NA | CASSFGLKGSMNTEAFF | TGTGCCAGCAGCTTCGGACTTAAAGGTTCGATGAACACTGAAGCTTTCTTT
NA | TRBJ1-5 | TRBV3-1/TRBV3-2 | 15 | NA | CASSQDWGQDQPQHF | TGTGCCAGCAGCCAAGATTGGGGCCAGGATCAGCCCCAGCATTTT
TRBD1 | TRBJ1-5 | TRBV18 | 15 | NA | CASSGGLDRDQPQHF | TGTGCCAGCTCAGGGGGTTTGGACAGGGATCAGCCCCAGCATTTT
TRBD1 | TRBJ2-7 | TRBV2 | 14 | once | CASRKDRESYEQYF | TGTGCCAGCAGGAAGGACAGGGAGTCCTACGAGCAGTACTTC
NA | TRBJ1-3 | TRBV14 | 13 | NA | CASSQQSGNTIYF | TGTGCCAGCAGCCAACAATCTGGAAACACCATATATTTT
NA | TRBJ2-6 | TRBV19 | 16 | NA | CASKRGESWGANVLTF | TGTGCCAGTAAAAGGGGCGAAAGTTGGGGGGCCAACGTCCTGACTTTC
TRBD1 | TRBJ1-4 | TRBV7-9 | 18 | NA | CASSPGQGRARTNEKLFF | TGTGCCAGCAGCCCTGGACAGGGGAGGGCGAGAACTAATGAAAAACTGTTTTTT
TRBD2 | TRBJ2-7 | TRBV3-1/TRBV3-2 | 15 | NA | CASSQRLATGNEQYF | TGTGCCAGCAGCCAACGACTAGCGACAGGCAACGAGCAGTACTTC
NA | TRBJ2-3 | TRBV6-5 | 15 | NA | CASSHGAGPTDTQYF | TGTGCCAGCAGCCATGGGGCAGGGCCCACAGATACGCAGTATTTT
TRBD1 | TRBJ2-1 | TRBV5-8 | 18 | NA | CASSRRYKGTGSYNEQFF | TGTGCCAGCAGCCGACGGTATAAGGGGACAGGCTCCTACAATGAGCAGTTCTTC
NA | TRBJ2-7 | TRBV28 | 14 | few | CASSTGEASYEQYF | TGTGCCAGCAGCACCGGCGAGGCATCCTACGAGCAGTACTTC
NA | TRBJ1-5 | TRBV30 | 14 | once | CAWSRTVLNQPQHF | TGTGCCTGGAGCCGCACGGTCCTCAATCAGCCCCAGCATTTT
NA | TRBJ1-1 | TRBV6-5 | 12 | NA | CASKGQNTEAFF | TGTGCCAGCAAGGGACAAAACACTGAAGCTTTCTTT
TRBD2 | TRBJ2-3 | TRBV10-3 | 16 | NA | CAISAPLAGGGDTQYF | TGTGCCATCAGTGCTCCTCTAGCGGGGGGAGGAGATACGCAGTATTTT
TRBD1 | TRBJ2-4 | TRBV3-1/TRBV3-2 | 17 | NA | CASSQHPTGDPKNIQYF | TGTGCCAGCAGCCAACACCCGACAGGGGACCCAAAAAACATTCAGTACTTC
NA | TRBJ2-2 | TRBV18 | 14 | NA | CASSTGDYTGELFF | TGTGCCAGCTCAACGGGGGACTACACCGGGGAGCTGTTTTTT
TRBD2 | TRBJ2-2 | TRBV14 | 16 | NA | CASSTRSGVRWRELFF | TGTGCCAGCAGCACCCGTAGCGGGGTCCGGTGGAGGGAGCTGTTTTTT
TRBD1 | TRBJ2-1 | TRBV19 | 16 | NA | CASSPNWDRPNNEQFF | TGTGCCAGTAGCCCGAACTGGGACAGGCCTAACAATGAGCAGTTCTTC
TRBD2 | TRBJ2-1 | TRBV11-3 | 15 | NA | CASSPLAGFYNEQFF | TGTGCCAGCAGCCCACTAGCGGGGTTCTACAATGAGCAGTTCTTC
TRBD1 | TRBJ2-5 | TRBV5-1 | 15 | NA | CASSSDRAFIETQYF | TGCGCCAGCAGCTCTGACAGGGCCTTTATAGAGACCCAGTACTTC
TRBD1 | TRBJ2-2 | TRBV7-3 | 14 | NA | CASSSGQVAGELFF | TGTGCCAGCAGCTCGGGACAGGTTGCCGGGGAGCTGTTTTTT
NA | TRBJ1-4 | TRBV7-2 | 14 | NA | CASSLQGGDEKLFF | TGTGCCAGCAGCTTACAGGGAGGTGACGAAAAACTGTTTTTT
NA | TRBJ2-1 | TRBV6-5 | 14 | NA | CASIQRNSYNEQFF | TGTGCCAGCATTCAACGGAACAGTTACAATGAGCAGTTCTTC
NA | TRBJ2-2 | TRBV7-2 | 14 | NA | CASRNGGNTGELFF | TGTGCCAGCAGAAACGGGGGGAACACCGGGGAGCTGTTTTTT
TRBD1 | TRBJ2-2 | TRBV19 | 16 | once | CASSIPGQGVTGELFF | TGTGCCAGTAGTATTCCGGGACAGGGGGTTACCGGGGAGCTGTTTTTT
TRBD2 | TRBJ2-7 | TRBV7-9 | 14 | NA | CASSRGGAQDEQYF | TGTGCCAGCAGCCGCGGGGGGGCTCAGGACGAGCAGTACTTC
TRBD1 | TRBJ1-6 | TRBV9 | 14 | NA | CASSAGTENSPLHF | TGTGCCAGCAGCGCCGGGACAGAGAATTCACCCCTCCACTTT
TRBD2 | TRBJ2-1 | TRBV5-1 | 15 | NA | CASSSPGLAGGQKFF | TGCGCCAGCAGCTCCCCGGGACTAGCGGGAGGCCAGAAGTTCTTC
NA | TRBJ1-5 | TRBV6-1 | 14 | NA | CASSETRVYQPQHF | TGTGCCAGCAGTGAAACTCGGGTTTATCAGCCCCAGCATTTT
TRBD1 | TRBJ2-4 | TRBV6-1 | 18 | NA | CASSAPLGMTGVLNIQYF | TGTGCCAGCAGTGCTCCTTTGGGGATGACAGGGGTACTGAACATTCAGTACTTC
TRBD1 | TRBJ1-2 | TRBV19 | 14 | NA | CASSVGQGAGGYTF | TGTGCCAGTAGTGTCGGACAGGGGGCTGGAGGCTACACCTTC
TRBD2 | TRBJ2-2 | TRBV5-6 | 16 | NA | CASSFGRGDNTGELFF | TGTGCCAGCAGCTTCGGACGGGGGGATAACACCGGGGAGCTGTTTTTT
TRBD1 | TRBJ2-2 | TRBV7-8 | 15 | NA | CASSLEAGGNGELFF | TGTGCCAGCAGCTTAGAGGCAGGGGGCAACGGGGAGCTGTTTTTT
NA | TRBJ1-2 | TRBV6-2/TRBV6-3 | 12 | NA | CASSSLRDGYTF | TGTGCCAGCAGTTCCCTCCGCGATGGCTACACCTTC
TRBD2 | TRBJ2-1 | TRBV9 | 16 | few | CASSGLGRGAYNEQFF | TGTGCCAGCAGCGGCCTTGGGCGGGGGGCCTACAATGAGCAGTTCTTC
NA | TRBJ2-4 | TRBV18 | 22 | NA | CASSPPAKGRIGGGRTGNIQYF | TGTGCCAGCTCACCACCGGCAAAGGGCCGGATAGGGGGAGGGCGTACGGGAAACATTCAGTACTTC
NA | TRBJ2-7 | TRBV6-1 | 14 | NA | CASSEWAESYEQYF | TGTGCCAGCAGTGAATGGGCCGAATCCTACGAGCAGTACTTC
NA | TRBJ2-3 | TRBV7-3 | 13 | NA | CASSLLSTDTQYF | TGTGCCAGCAGCTTACTCAGCACAGATACGCAGTATTTT
NA | TRBJ2-7 | TRBV5-6 | 14 | once | CASSLGEGSYEQYF | TGTGCCAGCAGCTTGGGCGAGGGTTCCTACGAGCAGTACTTC